The subject of this entry is one TCR beta chain. Its antigen is unidentified. The PCR used 60 Vbeta and 13 Jbeta primers. Only in-frame clones appear in the TCRdb table, and some are missing; sequencing was by immunoSEQ multiplex PCR. The repertoire holds roughly 150,000 clones, with approximately 80% as singletons. This entry is derived from a study of cytomegalovirus exposure and HLA in healthy donors. Whole-study findings and limits: Data from an earlier analysis indicated that most TCR beta V segments were productive either about 87% or about 30% of the time. Some highly shared sequence variants likely arose as a pipeline artifact. Among the CMV-associated chains, three were confirmed in vitro as specific for CMV antigens.

Healthy donors of bone marrow made up the group. The ends were cut back, 1 base at V and 4 bases at J, with 8 bases in the middle. CDR1 and CDR2 from the germline V gene are SGHVS and FQNEAQ. The CDR3 runs to 14 residues. This sequence was found in a male donor in good health and CMV-seronegative. This chain connects TRBV7-8 to TRBJ1-3; TRBD1 might be the D (6 bases). Sequencing used PBMCs. Here the CDR3 DNA reads TGTGCCAGCAGCTTAGGGGGGCGAGGAAACACCATATATTTT. This codes for CASSLGGRGNTIYF.